This is a list of T cell receptor beta chains from one sample in a study of cytomegalovirus exposure and HLA in healthy donors. Repertoires were generated with immunoSEQ multiplex PCR, while TCRdb's copy carries only in-frame clones and drops some. The repertoire includes approximately 120,000 clones, about 80% of them detected once, and roughly 9.6% sits in the top ten. The specimen sequenced was PBMCs. The receptor source for this set is a man aged 25-45 years in good health and CMV-seropositive. Each CDR3 is given with its conserved first and last residue. The order of the fields is V gene, J gene, D gene, clone size, CDR3 DNA, CDR3 protein. A D gene is named only where the DNA matches it firmly. Size tells how often a clone was seen (once, few, many) or the class of an expanded clone, and some rows leave it out.

TRBV29-1	TRBJ2-7	TRBD1	.	TGTAGCGTCGTGGACAGGGAAAGATTCGAGCAGTACTTC	CSVVDRERFEQYF
TRBV4-1	TRBJ2-1	TRBD2	.	TGCGCCAGCAGCGGGGATAGCGGGGTGGTAAATGAGCAGTTCTTC	CASSGDSGVVNEQFF
TRBV7-9	TRBJ2-7	TRBD1	.	TGTTCCAGCAGCTTAGTGGAGGGACAGGGTTACGAGCAGTACTTC	CSSSLVEGQGYEQYF
TRBV10-3	TRBJ2-1	TRBD1	.	TGTGCCATCAGTGACTTTCAGGGGGTGTCCTACAATGAGCAGTTCTTC	CAISDFQGVSYNEQFF
TRBV5-1	TRBJ1-2	.	.	TGCGCCAGCAGCTTGGGGGGTGGGGGGAGAATGGGTGGCTACACCTTC	CASSLGGGGRMGGYTF
TRBV27	TRBJ1-2	.	.	TGTGCCAGCAGCCCTCAGGGGCAGGTCTATGGCTACACCTTC	CASSPQGQVYGYTF
TRBV11-1	TRBJ2-5	.	.	TGTGCCAGCAGCTTAGTAGAAACCCAGTACTTC	CASSLVETQYF
TRBV14	TRBJ1-1	TRBD1	.	TGTGCCAGCAGCCCGGGGACAGGTGAAGCTTTCTTT	CASSPGTGEAFF
TRBV6-1	TRBJ1-5	TRBD1	.	TGTGCCAGCAGGGAAGACAGGGGTTGGCAGCCCCAGCATTTT	CASREDRGWQPQHF
TRBV4-1	TRBJ2-7	.	.	TGCGCCAGCAGCCCGATAGCAATTTGGTCCTCCTACGAGCAGTACTTC	CASSPIAIWSSYEQYF
TRBV29-1	TRBJ1-2	.	few	TGCAGCGGAACGGTGAATAACTATGGCTACACCTTC	CSGTVNNYGYTF
TRBV29-1	TRBJ1-5	TRBD1	few	TGCAGCGTTCAGGCAGGGGGGCAGCCCCAGCATTTT	CSVQAGGQPQHF
TRBV27	TRBJ1-2	.	.	TGTGCCAGCAGTTTTGCGACAGGCTATGGCTACACCTTC	CASSFATGYGYTF
TRBV9	TRBJ2-1	.	once	TGTGCCAGCAGCGTAGGCCAGGGTAGTGAGCAGTTCTTC	CASSVGQGSEQFF
TRBV5-6	TRBJ2-7	TRBD2	.	TGTGCCAGCAGCTGGCGGGGGGCCCTTTCCTACGAGCAGTACTTC	CASSWRGALSYEQYF
TRBV6-1	TRBJ2-3	.	once	TGTGCCAGCAGTGAAGCGAAGGGGCGGGGAGTAGCGAGAGATACGCAGTATTTT	CASSEAKGRGVARDTQYF
TRBV4-1	TRBJ2-7	.	.	TGCGCCAGCAGCCAGGCCCAGGGGCCCTGGGAGCAGTACTTC	CASSQAQGPWEQYF
TRBV4-2	TRBJ2-1	.	.	TGTGCCAGCAGCCAAGAACAGCGGGGAAGGGGGAATGAGCAGTTCTTC	CASSQEQRGRGNEQFF
TRBV19	TRBJ2-5	.	.	TGTGCCAGTACCAAAGGCCACCATGCCAGGACAGAGGGGTTCGGTGAAGAGACCCAGTACTTC	CASTKGHHARTEGFGEETQYF
TRBV6-6	TRBJ1-6	TRBD1	.	TGTGCCAGCCGACAGGGGGCCAGTTATAATTCACCCCTCCACTTT	CASRQGASYNSPLHF
TRBV4-1	TRBJ1-3	.	few	TGCGCCAGCAGCCAAGTGGACATGGGTTTTCGGTCTGGAAACACCATATATTTT	CASSQVDMGFRSGNTIYF
TRBV7-8	TRBJ1-1	.	.	TGTGCCAGCAGCTTACAGGGTCTGGCTTTCTTT	CASSLQGLAFF
TRBV15	TRBJ1-3	.	.	TGTGCCACCAGCAGCGCCACTAGTGGAAACACCATATATTTT	CATSSATSGNTIYF
TRBV10-3	TRBJ1-4	.	.	TGTGCCATCAGTGAATCGGGTGAAAAACTGTTTTTT	CAISESGEKLFF
TRBV6-5	TRBJ1-1	.	.	TGTGCCAGCAGGACATTGTCGAACACTGAAGCTTTCTTT	CASRTLSNTEAFF
TRBV11-3	TRBJ2-4	.	.	TGTGCCAGCAGCTTAGTAACCTTCTTGGCCAAAAACAGTCAGTACTTC	CASSLVTFLAKNSQYF
TRBV6-1	TRBJ2-7	TRBD1	few	TGTGCCAGCATGATGGACAGGGAAGGGGTCGAGCAGTACTTC	CASMMDREGVEQYF
TRBV29-1	TRBJ2-1	.	.	TGCAGCGTTGAACCTGCGGAAACCTACAATGAGCAGTTCTTC	CSVEPAETYNEQFF
TRBV28	TRBJ2-7	TRBD2	.	TGTGCCAGCAGTTTATCAGGGAGGGCACTCGAGCAGTACTTC	CASSLSGRALEQYF
TRBV4-1	TRBJ1-2	.	.	TGCGCCAGCAGCCAAGGCCCGGCCCACCTAGATCGCTACACCTTC	CASSQGPAHLDRYTF
TRBV5-6	TRBJ1-3	TRBD1	.	TGTGCCAGCAGCTTGTTCGGGGACAGCTCTGGAAACACCATATATTTT	CASSLFGDSSGNTIYF
TRBV7-3	TRBJ2-5	.	.	TGTGCCAGCAGCTCCAATCAGACTAGAGCGTTCACGTGGGAGACCCAGTACTTC	CASSSNQTRAFTWETQYF
TRBV6-1	TRBJ2-6	.	.	TGTGCCAGCAGTGGAGGTATCTCTGGGGCCAACGGCCTGACTTTC	CASSGGISGANGLTF
TRBV19	TRBJ1-6	.	once	TGTGCCAGTAGTATCGGACGGGAAAATTCACCCCTCCACTTT	CASSIGRENSPLHF
TRBV27	TRBJ2-5	TRBD1	once	TGTGCCAGCAGTTTGGGTACAGGGGCCGAGGCCCAGTACTTC	CASSLGTGAEAQYF
TRBV6-1	TRBJ2-7	.	.	TGTGCCAGCAGTGAATACATTTCCCCCTCCTACGAGCAGTACTTC	CASSEYISPSYEQYF
TRBV27	TRBJ1-6	TRBD1	.	TGTGCCAGCAGTTTAACGGACAGGGCGTATAATTCACCCCTCCACTTT	CASSLTDRAYNSPLHF
TRBV19	TRBJ1-6	.	.	TGTGCCAGTAGAGACAACGCCTATAATTCACCCCTCCACTTT	CASRDNAYNSPLHF
TRBV19	TRBJ1-2	TRBD1	.	TGTGCCAGTATGGCCACAGGGGCCCACTATGGCTACACCTTC	CASMATGAHYGYTF
TRBV4-2	TRBJ2-3	.	.	TGTGCCAGCAGCCAAGATCTTGAGCACAACACAGGTACGCAGTATTTT	CASSQDLEHNTGTQYF
TRBV5-1	TRBJ1-1	TRBD1	once	TGCGCCAGCAGCGCTGGACAGGGTACTGCTTTCTTT	CASSAGQGTAFF
TRBV4-1	TRBJ2-1	.	.	TGCGCCAGCAGCCCAGTTGGGAGGGGGAGGTACAATGAGCAGTTCTTC	CASSPVGRGRYNEQFF
TRBV7-6	TRBJ1-1	.	.	TGTGCCAGCAGCTTGTTATTAAGGGGTGGGAACACTGAAGCTTTCTTT	CASSLLLRGGNTEAFF
TRBV6-6	TRBJ1-2	.	.	TGTGCCAGCAGTTTCGACAGAGATTCAGGCTACACCTTC	CASSFDRDSGYTF
TRBV10-3	TRBJ2-3	TRBD1	few	TGTGCCATCAATGTAGGGGACAGGGAGGCAGATACGCAGTATTTT	CAINVGDREADTQYF
TRBV6-5	TRBJ2-2	TRBD1	.	TGTGCCAGCACCCTGGGACAGTCGAACACCGGGGAGCTGTTTTTT	CASTLGQSNTGELFF
TRBV29-1	TRBJ2-3	TRBD2	.	TGCAGCGTTGAAAGGCGGGGGGCTAGCACAGATACGCAGTATTTT	CSVERRGASTDTQYF
TRBV2	TRBJ1-1	.	.	TGTGCCAGCAGTGAAGCGCTTCGAGGAGAAGCTTTCTTT	CASSEALRGEAFF
TRBV9	TRBJ1-3	.	.	TGTGCCAGCAGCGCCTCTGCCGGACACGGAAACACCATATATTTT	CASSASAGHGNTIYF
TRBV5-1	TRBJ2-1	TRBD2	.	TGCGCCAGCAGCTTGGGGGGGCTAGCGGGCTACAATGAGCAGTTCTTC	CASSLGGLAGYNEQFF
TRBV6-4	TRBJ1-5	.	.	TGTGCCAGCAGTGACTCCGCGGGGGAGCCCCAGCATTTT	CASSDSAGEPQHF
TRBV10-3	TRBJ2-6	.	.	TGTGCCATCAGTGAGAAGTCTGGGGCCAACGGCCTGACTTTC	CAISEKSGANGLTF
TRBV10-1	TRBJ2-1	TRBD2	once	TGCGCCAGCAGAGCTAGCGGCCCGCCTAGCAATGAGCAGTTCTTC	CASRASGPPSNEQFF
TRBV5-6	TRBJ2-2	.	.	TGTGCCAGCAGCTACGGGAACACCGGGGAGCTGTTTTTT	CASSYGNTGELFF